This T cell receptor beta chain was profiled in a study of T-cell reconstitution after alpha-beta-depleted transplantation in children. Points from the study as a whole: Alpha-beta T cells about two months after transplant reportedly derived from several hundred expanded graft clones. The authors attributed T-cell counts and diversity one year after transplant mostly to newly produced T cells. Surviving recipient T cells and thymic progenitors accounted for the high day-60 TCRbeta diversity observed in some patients.

V was pared by 6 bases and J by 5 bases, with 5 bases of the junction left unmatched. Germline V lookup: CDR1 MNHEY, CDR2 SMNVEV (reference sequence). CDR3 size: 14 residues. TCRbeta library construction was performed incorporating unique molecular identifiers. TCRdb independently ran MiXCR on the PCR reads; one entry per CDR3 protein. The repertoire includes around 580,000 distinct CDR3 sequences, 23% of them detected once, and 13% to 15% sits in the top ten. On this clonotype itself: Its antigen is currently unknown.

Material: PBMCs, mostly from graft donor cells, obtained 360 days after TCRalphabeta/CD19-depleted stem cell transplant. The receptor's source is a boy under two years old who had a stem cell transplant for acute myeloid leukemia, so the T cells may come from the graft donor. The chain employs TRBV27 and TRBJ2-3; 10 bases align to TRBD1. The CDR3 sequence is CASRRQGARDTQYF. DNA of the CDR3: TGTGCCAGCAGGCGACAGGGGGCGAGAGATACGCAGTATTTT.